This T cell receptor (beta chain) was captured by sequencing in a study of T cells in narcolepsy. As for the study in general: Patients with NT1 or NT2 and healthy control donors were enrolled.

Study-level points and caveats: Blood of same and different patients, but not healthy controls, reportedly held recurring autoreactive clonotypes. Autoreactive clone sequences were missing from some blood memory CD4+ repertoires.

The length of the CDR3 is 16 residues. Germline V gene sequence: CDR1 WNHNN, CDR2 SYGVQD (reference sequence). J lost 4 bases, V lost 6 bases, and 10 bases had no gene match. TCRdb's table, derived via immunoSEQ multiplex PCR, lists solely in-frame clones and lacks some. The repertoire holds tens of thousands of clones, with roughly 87% as singletons. Regarding this clone: What it binds is unknown.

J is TRBJ2-1 and V is TRBV10-1, with 9 positions matching TRBD2. The sequence came from a human donor with narcolepsy. Sequencing input: CD45RA- memory CD4+ T cells from PBMCs. The DNA of the CDR3 is TGCGCCAGCAGCGTCCTTAGCGGGGGCCGATACAATGAGCAGTTCTTC. Protein: CASSVLSGGRYNEQFF.